The entry below gives a single TCR beta chain sequence along with its context. The antigen it recognizes is unknown. This may arise from a read error, as a much more abundant clone is one base away. This sample was taken from a study of regulatory T cells in long-lasting Graves disease (dated by TCRdb to the early 2020s). Broadly, across the study: Patients with newly diagnosed Graves' disease had been on antithyroid drugs for under 3 months. The study took place in China and was registered as a clinical trial. A total of around 35 samples underwent TCR sequencing, from some 13 patients with persistent Graves' disease and about 20 patients with newly diagnosed Graves' disease. Patients with persistent Graves' disease were compared with patients with newly diagnosed Graves' disease using TCR sequencing and RNA sequencing of peripheral blood. What the work shows at the level of the full study, not this receptor alone: Patients with persistent disease shared more public clonotypes (over 2,500) than newly diagnosed patients did (about 1,000). Sequencing and analysis were limited to the TCR beta chain. Preferential use of TRBV28, TRBJ1-2 and TRBJ2-5 was observed in persistent disease, whereas TRBV20-1 and TRBJ2-1 were favored in newly diagnosed disease. Because the primary lesion, thyroid tissue, could not be accessed, the study looked at peripheral blood alone. The small sample size was acknowledged by the authors as a limitation that may reduce accuracy. Lower TCR Shannon entropy and fewer highly expanded clones were observed in persistent Graves' disease patients than in newly diagnosed patients, which suggested clonal expansion.

Trimming costs V 5 bases and J 1 base, and their ends lie 12 bases apart. The CDR3 holds 15 amino acids from the cysteine to the phenylalanine. Here the CDR3 DNA is all that survives: 45 bases in frame from base 1. The germline V gene (reference sequence) supplies CDR1 SEHNR and CDR2 FQNEAQ. The time point label corresponds to: newly diagnosed GD, antithyroid drugs for less than 3 months. For both TCR sequencing and RNA sequencing, RNA was extracted from PBMCs using TRIzol. The diagnosis of Graves' disease was made according to American Thyroid Association guidelines. Patients for the study were recruited at an endocrinology department in Xi'an, China. Each patient gave around 9 milliliters of peripheral blood, collected in an EDTA anticoagulant tube. Ficoll Paque Plus density gradient separation was used to isolate PBMCs, and no additional T cell sorting was done. An Agilent 2100 Bioanalyzer and agarose gel were used to check RNA quality, while a NanoDrop 2000 measured RNA concentration.

Receptor amplification or capture employed multiplex PCR. Sequencing took place on an Illumina HiSeq 4000. TCR beta libraries were built with iRepertoire HTBI primers and Arm-PCR amplification of CDR3 regions. Gel purification was performed on PCR products prior to sequencing. The authors processed their data as follows. A total of some 65 TRBV and some 15 TRBJ segments were identified across samples and were used for gene usage analysis of CDR3 amino acid clonotypes. COPE and FqMerger were used to merge the filtered high-quality paired reads into contigs. BLAST was used to align contigs to IMGT TRBV, TRBD and TRBJ reference genes, with CDR3 defined following IMGT. Any clonotype with a frequency above 0.1% was classified as a highly expanded clone. Shannon entropy was used to measure repertoire diversity, and the Gini coefficient was used to measure V-J evenness. Public clonotypes were defined as clonotypes shared by more than one individual. Starting from the raw public reads, TCRdb applied fastp trimming at Q25, assembled clones with MiXCR and retained in-frame beta chains. Entries are consolidated by CDR3 protein sequence, retaining the most common genes and DNA. The authors' filters were not applied to this entry. The sample table shows a few hundred thousand distinct CDR3 sequences, and around 19% are seen once. Around 13% of the sample belongs to the ten largest clones.

These data were also reused for a study on T cells in Graves' hyperthyroidism and ophthalmopathy. Per that second paper: Stable Graves' hyperthyroidism was defined as no progression to ophthalmopathy during 18 months of follow-up. Hyperthyroidism patients were aged 18 to 65 years and newly diagnosed, with disease duration of less than 2 months. Any patient with an uncontrolled infection, another autoimmune disease, pregnancy or lactation was excluded. Diagnoses were established on the basis of clinical symptoms, serum thyroxine and TRAb, thyroid ultrasound, and orbital computed tomography. A first-round RT-PCR of the TCR CDR3 used the HTBI primer set with the Qiagen OneStep RT-PCR kit. Most expanded thyroid clonotypes (frequency above 0.001) were also detected in blood, a finding suggesting that blood repertoires may reflect thyroid immune responses. Ophthalmopathy was separated from stable hyperthyroidism by a 13 V-J signature model, with just over 85% sensitivity and roughly 81% specificity obtained in cross-validation and 80%/75% obtained in testing. In validation, progression to ophthalmopathy was predicted by the model with 70.59% sensitivity and under 85% specificity, a median of around 5.9 months before onset. A discovery cohort of about 100 patients, about 44 with Graves' ophthalmopathy and 55 to 65 with stable Graves' hyperthyroidism, was used to find distinguishing TCR V-J signatures. Whether ophthalmopathy could be predicted prospectively was tested in an independent validation cohort made up of approximately 19 hyperthyroidism patients plus 17 patients who later progressed to ophthalmopathy. The roughly 90 discovery patients were divided at random into training and test sets in a 7:3 ratio. The study also compared thyroid tissue and blood T-cell repertoires from several Graves' hyperthyroidism patients. After blood sampling, hyperthyroidism patients were treated with methimazole at a starting dose of 30 mg daily, and ophthalmopathy patients were treated with high-dose intravenous methylprednisolone. A second multiplex PCR round built the libraries, followed by size selection and purification. Paired-end sequencing of the libraries was performed with 100 bp reads on an Illumina HiSeq2000. Raw data were processed with SOAPnuke, discarding reads with adapters, uncalled bases, mean Phred below 15, or no exact constant-primer or identifier match. COPE v1.2.5 was used to merge high-quality paired reads, and clonotypes were defined as unique nucleotide sequences. Clonotypes were aligned to IMGT TRBV, TRBD and TRBJ reference segments using MiTCR v1.1. The analysis was restricted to V-J combinations with a frequency above 0.0001, which together covered about 99% of the repertoires. A TCS score was defined as the ratio of F50 (clonal expansion) to E x V (chaos), with BLOSUM62-based TCRdist applied between CDR3 peptides within each V-J. Welch's t-statistics and random forest reduced roughly 530 V-J features to about 13, which were used in a naive Bayes classifier (R e1071). Sample size was not statistically predetermined, and investigators were not blinded to group allocation. TCR Vbeta CDR3 sequencing of 120 to 150 peripheral blood samples (approximately 44 ophthalmopathy, over 70 hyperthyroidism and approximately 17 progressor patients) is reported in the paper.

This chain joins TRBV7-9 to TRBJ2-1; possibly the D gene is TRBD2, per 5 matching bases. The sample here was peripheral blood mononuclear cells (PBMCs), taken at new diagnosis, from a patient treated with antithyroid drugs. The receptor comes from a woman aged 25 to 39 with Graves disease. Donor details come from another sample of the same person, matched by shared clones. Here is the DNA: TGTGCCAGCAGCACCGGACGGGGTTCCTACAATGAGCAGTTCTTC. Its amino acids are CASSTGRGSYNEQFF.